The entry below gives a single T cell receptor (beta chain) sequence along with its context. Its antigen remains undetermined. Per-base quality was not reported, and no clone a single base away is much larger than it. From cysteine to phenylalanine, the CDR3 is 15 amino acids long. Kept here is only the CDR3 DNA, which spans 45 bases and is read in frame from base 1. Trimmed from V: 5 bases; trimmed from J: 10 bases; junction bases lacking a gene match: 14. CDR1 is given as LNHDA and CDR2 as SQIVND, both from the germline V gene (reference sequence). TCRbeta CDR3 regions were amplified from genomic DNA by means of the immunoSEQ Assay, a bias-controlled multiplex PCR. In the paper's pipeline: Within the assay, amplification of reference gene primers was used to estimate how many nucleated cells each sample contained. Sequence reads were collapsed and filtered to measure the absolute abundance of every unique TCRbeta CDR3 rearrangement. For each sample, productive Simpson clonality was calculated as the square root of Simpson's diversity index across productive rearrangements. TCRdb took over this immuneACCESS table, retaining in-frame rearrangements with V and J assigned. Such tables are incomplete; in checked studies, under half of the missing clones stem from an unresolved V gene, and the remainder is unexplained. V, J and clone size derive from that table, while D and trimming were established from the DNA sequence. For this sample the table gives roughly 280,000 clones, of which almost 90% were detected only once. 10% to 12% of the sample belongs to the ten largest clones.

One collaborating source in Seattle enrolled patients during active infection and followed them longitudinally through the course of disease. Whole blood was collected in K2EDTA tubes by collaborating institutions according to the institutions' own protocols. Collaborator samples were shipped for TCRbeta analysis as frozen whole blood, isolated PBMCs, or DNA extracted from either sample type. The sample originates from a study of blood T cell repertoires in COVID-19 (dated by TCRdb to the early 2020s). Turning to the overall study: Samples covering the acute and convalescent phases of COVID-19 were provided by collaborators in the United States, Italy and Spain. The samples were drawn from the first 160 participants of the ongoing ImmuneRACE study and from 1,254 subjects provided by 6 global collaborators. Subjects who had been exposed to COVID-19, were actively infected with it, or had recovered from it provided the deeply sampled blood TCRbeta repertoires that made up the dataset. Sample metadata almost always included a de-identified subject ID, COVID-19 status, age in years and sex. Where available, HLA class I and class II types were taken from metadata supplied by the sample provider and were not determined by assay-based typing. The repertoires were released in a freely available public database meant as a resource for research on the immune response to SARS-CoV-2. The material from the prospective study consisted of cDNA or gDNA derived from T cells, B-cell-depleted T cells, or PBMCs. What the work shows at the level of the full study, not this receptor alone: The amount of clinical and demographic metadata varied by source and participant and was provided uncurated.

This TCR derives from a woman in her 30s with COVID-19, enrolled during active disease. The sequencing input was peripheral blood. In this chain, TRBV19 is recombined with TRBJ1-2, with 9 bases matching TRBD1. The DNA sequence is as follows: TGTGCCAGTAGTGCCGGGACAGGGCGCCTCTCAGACTACACCTTC. Its protein reads: CASSAGTGRLSDYTF. The full variable domain, with segments outside the CDR3 supplied by the reference TRBV19 and TRBJ1-2 proteins, appears as DGGITQSPKYLFRKEGQNVTLSCEQNLNHDAMYWYRQDPGQGLRLIYYSQIVNDFQKGDIAEGYSVSREKKESFPLTVTSAQKNPTAFYLCASSAGTGRLSDYTFGSGTRLTVV.